Listed here are 22 T cell receptor beta chains from one sample, sequenced in a study of identical twins. MiXCR was run by TCRdb on the 5' RACE reads, yielding one entry per CDR3 protein. This sample yields approximately 490,000 distinct CDR3 sequences, of which around 20% are seen a single time; around 0.5% belongs to the top ten. The data were also submitted as part of a second study, on yellow fever vaccine responses in identical twins.

Sequences were obtained from CD4+ T cells sorted from blood. All receptors derive from a woman aged 18 to 35 in good health.

This clonotype was counted between two and nine times. J is TRBJ2-3 and V is TRBV5-1, with D maybe TRBD2 (5 bases). V lost 3 bases, J lost 1 base, and 15 bases lay in between. The CDR3 spans 16 residues. Germline loops: CDR1 SGHRS, CDR2 YFSETQ. CDR3 amino acids: CASSSTGLVRTDTQYF. The CDR3 nucleotides are TGCGCCAGCAGCTCTACCGGACTTGTCCGCACAGATACGCAGTATTTT.

This clonotype was detected a few times. The chain has TRBV5-1 and TRBJ2-7, with a possible D match to TRBD1 (6 bases). Germline CDR1 SGHRS, CDR2 YFSETQ. Deletions cut 2 bases from V and 3 bases from J, with 12 bases between. CDR3 length: 14 residues. In nucleotides, the CDR3 is TGCGCCAGCAGCTTCTCCGGGACAAACTACGAGCAGTACTTC. Protein: CASSFSGTNYEQYF.

This clonotype was seen repeatedly, ten times or more. The chain carries TRBV7-3 and TRBJ2-2; D remains ambiguous. The CDR3 sequence is 15 residues long. Trimming shortened V by 5 bases and J by 2 bases, and 12 bases separated the two germline ends. Looked up from germline, CDR1 is SGHTA and CDR2 is FQGTGA. The DNA of the CDR3 is TGTGCCAGCAGCCTCCCGGGCCTAAACACCGGGGAGCTGTTTTTT. Amino acid sequence: CASSLPGLNTGELFF.

This clonotype was detected only once. The V and J genes are TRBV2 and TRBJ1-2, with a possible D match to TRBD1 (6 bases). The CDR3 is 12 residues long. Per the germline V gene, CDR1 is SNHLY and CDR2 is FYNNEI. V lost 7 bases and J 4 bases, leaving 10 bases between the germline ends. CDR3 sequence (DNA): TGTGCCAGCAAGACAGGTTTCTATGGCTACACCTTC. This encodes CASKTGFYGYTF.

This clonotype came up a few times. The rearrangement uses TRBV12-3 or TRBV12-4 and TRBJ2-2; unclear D gene. The CDR3 covers 15 residues. The V end was cut by 2 bases, the J end by 1 base, with 8 bases between. The CDR3 sequence is CASSLSSWNTGELFF. In DNA, the CDR3 is TGTGCCAGCAGTTTAAGTAGCTGGAACACCGGGGAGCTGTTTTTT.

This chain connects TRBV27 to TRBJ1-1; TRBD1 agrees at 9 bases. Germline V lookup: CDR1 MNHEY, CDR2 SMNVEV (reference sequence). J gave up 5 bases and V 4 bases, and 11 bases lay outside the gene matches. There are 16 residues in the CDR3. CDR3 DNA: TGTGCCAGCAGTTCGTCTCCGGGACAGGGAGGGACTGAAGCTTTCTTT. Protein product: CASSSSPGQGGTEAFF.

This chain uses TRBV12-2 with TRBJ2-5; no DNA check was done on the table's D call, TRBD1. TRBV12-2 is a pseudogene. The CDR3 totals 13 residues. The CDR3: CASRKRGAQTQYF. The CDR3 bases are TGTGCAAGTCGCAAAAGGGGGGCCCAGACCCAGTACTTC.

This rearrangement joins TRBV10-3 to TRBJ2-5; the D call may be TRBD1 or TRBD2 (5 bases each). Per the germline V gene, CDR1 is ENHRY and CDR2 is SYGVKD. V shed 2 bases and J shed 4 bases, with 11 bases lying between them. This CDR3 has 14 amino acids. The CDR3 protein is CAISETGLVETQYF. Written as DNA, the CDR3 is TGTGCCATCAGTGAGACAGGACTGGTAGAGACCCAGTACTTC.

This clonotype was detected only a few times. The rearrangement joins TRBV5-1 to TRBJ2-5, with D perhaps matching TRBD1 (6 bases). The CDR3 consists of 14 residues. Germline-derived CDR1 and CDR2 are SGHRS and YFSETQ. The V and J ends lost 4 bases and 9 bases respectively, with 19 bases between them. The DNA of the CDR3 is TGCGCCAGCAGCAGGACAGACCATCCTTCGGCCCAGTACTTC. Protein product: CASSRTDHPSAQYF.

This chain connects TRBV20-1 to TRBJ1-2; D not resolved. Trimming stripped 8 bases from V and 7 bases from J, with 11 bases between. Germline V gives CDR1 DFQATT, CDR2 SNEGSKA (reference sequence). The CDR3 runs 10 residues. The CDR3 DNA reads TGCAGTTCGCCCGAGTCTGGCTACACCTTC. Encoded protein: CSSPESGYTF.

This clonotype has just a few counts. V and J are TRBV5-1 and TRBJ1-3, with TRBD1 matching over 7 bases. The CDR3 covers 15 residues. Germline V gene sequence: CDR1 SGHRS, CDR2 YFSETQ. Trimming at V came to 6 bases and at J to 4 bases, leaving 10 bases not matched to a gene. This CDR3 is CASNSIRGLGNTIYF. The CDR3 DNA reads TGCGCCAGCAATTCGATTAGGGGGCTAGGAAACACCATATATTTT.

This chain connects TRBV4-1 to TRBJ2-7, with D possibly TRBD1 on 5 matching bases. CDR1 and CDR2 (germline): MGHRA, YSYEKL. The CDR3 length is 13 residues. Trimming took off 0 bases at V and 6 bases at J, with 9 bases between the two ends. CDR3 nucleotide sequence: TGCGCCAGCAGCCAAGACCAGGGTTTCGAGCAGTACGTC. Translated, it gives CASSQDQGFEQYV.

The table lists this clonotype with a few counts. This sequence joins TRBV12-3 or TRBV12-4 and TRBJ2-3, with TRBD2 matching 11 bases. V was pared by 6 bases and J by 1 base, with 6 bases of the junction left unmatched. This CDR3 region has 16 residues. The CDR3 DNA follows: TGTGCCAGCAGCCAGGGGACTAGCGGCCGCACAGATACGCAGTATTTT. As protein: CASSQGTSGRTDTQYF.

The chain recombines TRBV7-2 with TRBJ2-1; D not certain. Germline V gene lookup returns CDR1 SGHTA and CDR2 FQGNSA. Trimming pared 1 base from V and 4 bases from J, leaving 14 bases between. This CDR3 has 16 amino acids. DNA for the CDR3: TGTGCCAGCAGCTTAGGGATTGTGGTCCGGTACAATGAGCAGTTCTTC. This translates into CASSLGIVVRYNEQFF. The full variable domain, in which reference TRBV7-2 and TRBJ2-1 provide the parts outside the CDR3, is GAGVSQSPSNKVTEKGKDVELRCDPISGHTALYWYRQSLGQGLEFLIYFQGNSAPDKSGLPSDRFSAERTGGSVSTLTIQRTQQEDSAVYLCASSLGIVVRYNEQFFGPGTRLTVL.

In its sample, this clonotype was seen a few times. The chain is built from TRBV10-3 and TRBJ2-1; D remains unclear. This CDR3 comprises 14 residues. Germline V gives CDR1 ENHRY, CDR2 SYGVKD. Between the trimmed V and J ends, which lost 0 bases and 2 bases, there was a span of 5 bases. The CDR3 nucleotides are TGTGCCATCAGTGAGTCTATGACCTACAATGAGCAGTTCTTC. Protein product: CAISESMTYNEQFF.

V gene TRBV6-1 combines with J gene TRBJ2-3, with TRBD2 matching 7 bases. Germline CDR1 reads MNHNS; CDR2 reads SASEGT. V was pared by 4 bases and J by 0 bases, with 10 bases of the junction left unmatched. This CDR3 is built from 17 residues. The CDR3 DNA reads as TGTGCCAGCAGTGTCCTAGCGGACACGATTAGCACAGATACGCAGTATTTT. Translated, it gives CASSVLADTISTDTQYF.

This chain connects TRBV5-1 to TRBJ2-2; weak D call: TRBD2 (5 bases). V dropped 5 bases and J dropped 5 bases, with 13 bases sitting between them. Germline CDR1 and CDR2: SGHRS and YFSETQ. The CDR3 loop spans 14 amino acids. DNA for the CDR3: TGCGCCAGCAGGAGGGCGCAAGAAACCGGGGAGCTGTTTTTT. Its translation: CASRRAQETGELFF.

This clonotype was seen a few times. This chain joins TRBV6-1 and TRBJ2-1; D is perhaps TRBD2 (5 bases). CDR3 size: 13 residues. V was shortened by 2 bases and J by 9 bases, with 11 bases between the two germline ends. From germline, CDR1 is MNHNS and CDR2 SASEGT. CDR3 sequence (DNA): TGTGCCAGCAGTGAATTCGGGGTTGGTGAGCAGTTCTTC. Translated: CASSEFGVGEQFF.

This clonotype was recorded a few times. The chain is built from TRBV29-1 and TRBJ1-4; TRBD1 matches at 7 bases. Losses at the gene ends were 3 bases for V and 8 bases for J; bases not matched to a gene: 9. The CDR3 has 14 residues. CDR1 and CDR2 (germline): SQVTM, ANQGSEA. The CDR3 region has the DNA TGCAGCGTTGAGCTACAGGGGTGGCGGGAAAAACTGTTTTTT. This sequence encodes CSVELQGWREKLFF.

This clonotype was counted a few times. J is TRBJ1-3 and V is TRBV9; D might be TRBD1 (5 bases). The V and J ends lost 0 bases and 6 bases respectively, with 10 bases between them. CDR1 is SGDLS, CDR2 YYNGEE, per germline. The CDR3 spans 14 residues. CDR3 sequence: CASSVAGTSNTIYF. The CDR3 DNA reads TGTGCCAGCAGCGTAGCGGGGACCTCAAACACCATATATTTT.

This clonotype came up many times. Germline is not matched at one junction end, which may reflect a read error. CDR3 amino acids: CSATSSYGQYF. The CDR3 DNA sequence: TGCAGTGCTACGTCAAGCTACGGGCAGTACTTC. The chain links TRBV20-1 to TRBJ2-7; D not resolved. Germline V gene lookup returns CDR1 DFQATT and CDR2 SNEGSKA (reference sequence). The CDR3 sequence is 11 residues long.

This clonotype came up a few times. The V and J genes are TRBV15 and TRBJ1-1; D gene ambiguous. Looked up from germline, CDR1 is LNHNV and CDR2 is YYDKDF (reference sequence). The CDR3 consists of 13 residues. The V end lost 0 bases, the J end lost 5 bases, and 7 bases lay between the germline ends. CDR3 DNA: TGTGCCACCAGCAGAGAGCCGTGGACTGAAGCTTTCTTT. This translates into CATSREPWTEAFF.